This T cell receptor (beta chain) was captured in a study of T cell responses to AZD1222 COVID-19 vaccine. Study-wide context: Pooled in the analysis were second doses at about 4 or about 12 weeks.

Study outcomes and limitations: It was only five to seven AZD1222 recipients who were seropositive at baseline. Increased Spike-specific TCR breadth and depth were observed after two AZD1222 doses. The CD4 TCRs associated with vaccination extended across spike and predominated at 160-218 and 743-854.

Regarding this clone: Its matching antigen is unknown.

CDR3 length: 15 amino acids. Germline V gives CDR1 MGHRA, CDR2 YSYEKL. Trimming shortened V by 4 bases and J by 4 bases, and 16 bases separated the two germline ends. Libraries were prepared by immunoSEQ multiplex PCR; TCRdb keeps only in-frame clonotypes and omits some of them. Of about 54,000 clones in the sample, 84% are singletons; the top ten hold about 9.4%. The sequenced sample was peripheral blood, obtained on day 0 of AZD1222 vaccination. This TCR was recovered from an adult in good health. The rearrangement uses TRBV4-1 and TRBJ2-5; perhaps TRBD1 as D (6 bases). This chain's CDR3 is CASSLTRGTRETQYF. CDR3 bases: TGCGCCAGCAGCCTAACTAGGGGGACGAGAGAGACCCAGTACTTC.